The 26 T cell receptor beta chains given below trace back to one sample, sequenced in a study of blood T cells in healthy people across ages. A sample-barcoded 5' primer and a J-beta primer mix were used in a second PCR of roughly 7 to 11 cycles. MiXCR, applied by TCRdb to the 5' RACE reads, yields one record per CDR3 protein. The sample lists 1.8 million or so distinct CDR3 sequences; about 39% were seen once. Sequenced sample: blood. The receptor set was obtained from a human donor in good health.

Worth noting for this clonotype: One end of the junction does not line up with germline, which may come from a read error. The chain recombines TRBV5-1 with TRBJ2-4; 7 nucleotides align to TRBD1. Germline lookup yields CDR1 SGHRS and CDR2 YFSETQ. The CDR3 extends over 17 amino acids. The CDR3 bases are TGCGTCAGCAGCTCAGGCCCGGACAGGTCAGCCAAAAACATTCAGTACTTC. It encodes CVSSSGPDRSAKNIQYF.

This clonotype was observed a handful of times. The gene calls are TRBV6-6 and TRBJ2-1; D might be TRBD1 (6 bases). V dropped 4 bases and J dropped 6 bases, with 19 bases sitting between them. In germline, CDR1 is MNHNY, CDR2 SVGAGI (reference sequence). The CDR3 is made up of 16 amino acids. The CDR3 is CASSWGLTRSTNEQFF. As DNA, the CDR3 is TGTGCCAGCAGTTGGGGGCTAACGCGCTCGACCAATGAGCAGTTCTTC.

The chain links TRBV12-3 or TRBV12-4 to TRBJ2-7; 8 positions agree with TRBD1. The ends lost 5 bases at V and 4 bases at J; junction bases unmatched: 7. CDR3 length: 14 residues. CDR3 sequence reads: CASSRTGNKYEQYF. In DNA, the CDR3 is TGTGCCAGCAGTCGGACAGGGAATAAGTACGAGCAGTACTTC.

This rearrangement joins TRBV20-1 to TRBJ1-6, with D unclear. Trimming left V 0 bases short and J 9 bases short, with 9 bases between. This CDR3 has 13 residues. Germline V gene lookup returns CDR1 DFQATT and CDR2 SNEGSKA (reference sequence). CDR3 bases: TGCAGTGCTAGAGATGGAGGCGGTTCACCCCTCCACTTT. Residues: CSARDGGGSPLHF.

J is TRBJ2-5 and V is TRBV29-1; TRBD1 aligns across 9 bases. CDR1 and CDR2 (germline): SQVTM, ANQGSEA. V dropped 7 bases and J dropped 5; count of bases not matched to a gene: 8. The CDR3 has 13 residues. CDR3 protein: CSGWDRARETQYF. For the CDR3, the DNA is TGCAGCGGCTGGGACAGGGCGAGGGAGACCCAGTACTTC.

A few counts support this clonotype. The chain employs TRBV28 and TRBJ2-5; D not certain. Trimming pared 1 base from V and 1 base from J, leaving 7 bases between. CDR3 length: 14 residues. The germline V gene encodes CDR1 MDHEN and CDR2 SYDVKM. Here the CDR3 DNA reads TGTGCCAGCAGTTTATTACAGACCCAAGAGACCCAGTACTTC. As protein: CASSLLQTQETQYF.

This chain joins TRBV5-1 and TRBJ2-7; 11 nucleotides line up with TRBD1. This CDR3 is built from 14 residues. The ends lost 4 bases at V and 3 bases at J; junction bases unmatched: 3. Germline assignment: CDR1 SGHRS and CDR2 YFSETQ. The CDR3 bases are TGCGCCAGCAGCGCGGGACAGGGGGGCTACGAGCAGTACTTC. Protein sequence: CASSAGQGGYEQYF. The entire variable domain, with the rest obtained from reference TRBV5-1 and TRBJ2-7, is as follows: KAGVTQTPRYLIKTRGQQVTLSCSPISGHRSVSWYQQTPGQGLQFLFEYFSETQRNKGNFPGRFSGRQFSNSRSEMNVSTLELGDSALYLCASSAGQGGYEQYFGPGTRLTVT.

This chain joins TRBV4-1 and TRBJ2-4; TRBD1 aligns across 7 bases. The CDR3 covers 14 residues. Germline CDR1 reads MGHRA; CDR2 reads YSYEKL. V gave up 5 bases and J gave up 9 bases; unmatched junction bases: 10. CDR3 sequence reads: CASSSPGQQSIQYF. The CDR3 nucleotides read TGCGCCAGCAGCTCGCCGGGACAGCAAAGCATTCAGTACTTC.

The chain is built from TRBV6-5 and TRBJ1-2; 9 bases are shared with TRBD1. Germline CDR1 is MNHEY and CDR2 is SVGAGI. V lost 6 bases to trimming and J lost 0 bases; unmatched junction nucleotides: 5. The CDR3 is 15 residues long. CDR3 sequence: CASRKDRGTNYGYTF. The CDR3 DNA reads TGTGCCAGCAGAAAGGACAGGGGAACTAACTATGGCTACACCTTC.

The chain employs TRBV7-2 and TRBJ2-1, with unresolved D. The V gene lost 3 bases and the J gene lost 7 bases, with 16 bases spanning the gap. Germline CDR1 SGHTA, CDR2 FQGNSA. CDR3 length equals 15 residues. The chain's CDR3 is CASSLDQRSMNEQFF. CDR3 sequence (DNA): TGTGCCAGCAGCTTGGACCAGCGTAGCATGAATGAGCAGTTCTTC.

This clonotype was recorded a few times. The rearrangement joins TRBV20-1 to TRBJ2-2, with 10 bases aligning to TRBD2. Unmatched junction bases numbered 9, after V lost 0 bases and J lost 8 bases. CDR3 length: 16 residues. Germline CDR1 DFQATT, CDR2 SNEGSKA (reference sequence). The CDR3 DNA reads as TGCAGTGCTAGAGAGGGAGTAGCGGGGGGCTCAGGGGAGCTGTTTTTT. This encodes CSAREGVAGGSGELFF.

This clonotype was counted a few times. As DNA, the CDR3 is TGCGCCAGCAGCCAAGATAGAGCTACACTCTCCTACAATGAGCAGTTCTTC. Amino acids: CASSQDRATLSYNEQFF. This chain uses TRBV4-3 with TRBJ2-1; D remains unclear. Between the trimmed V and J ends, which lost 0 bases and 0 bases, there was a span of 12 bases. Germline CDR1 and CDR2: LGHNA and YSLEER. This CDR3 is 17 amino acids long.

This clonotype was detected many times. The chain has TRBV7-2 and TRBJ2-3, with a tentative D call TRBD2 (6 bases). V shed 3 bases and J shed 0 bases, with 10 bases lying between them. CDR1 and CDR2 from the germline V gene are SGHTA and FQGNSA. The CDR3 is 15 amino acids. The CDR3, as DNA: TGTGCCAGCAGCTTGGCGGGACTTAGCACAGATACGCAGTATTTT. This codes for CASSLAGLSTDTQYF.

V and J are TRBV29-1 and TRBJ1-2; D possibly corresponds to TRBD1 (6 bases). From germline, CDR1 is SQVTM and CDR2 ANQGSEA. The CDR3 contains 13 residues. V dropped 7 bases and J dropped 5 bases, with 17 bases sitting between them. The CDR3 DNA reads TGCAGCGATCTGGACAGTGCCGATTATGGCTACACCTTC. Protein sequence: CSDLDSADYGYTF.

The V call is TRBV2, the J call TRBJ2-1, with 7 bases that match TRBD2. V gave up 6 bases and J gave up 9 bases; unmatched junction bases: 14. The CDR3 runs to 15 residues. The germline V gene has CDR1 SNHLY and CDR2 FYNNEI. The CDR3 protein is CASRLREHIFFEQFF. CDR3 nucleotide sequence: TGTGCCAGCAGGCTGCGGGAGCACATATTTTTTGAGCAGTTCTTC.

The genes are TRBV7-2 and TRBJ2-4; D is unresolved. CDR3 length: 12 amino acids. Trimming stripped 4 bases from V and 13 bases from J, with 14 bases between. Germline CDR1 and CDR2: SGHTA and FQGNSA. This CDR3 is CASSYRGAAQYF. The CDR3 DNA follows: TGTGCCAGCAGCTATAGAGGTGCGGCCCAGTACTTC.

This chain uses TRBV12-3 or TRBV12-4 with TRBJ1-1, with 7 bases fitting TRBD1. Germline trimming cut 5 bases from V and 3 bases from J; bases unmatched to any gene: 6. This CDR3 region has 14 residues. The CDR3 sequence is CASSPDDRDTEAFF. The CDR3 region has the DNA TGTGCCAGCAGTCCAGACGACAGGGACACTGAAGCTTTCTTT.

This clonotype was detected only a few times. This chain links TRBV15 with TRBJ2-1, with 11 bases lining up with TRBD2. The CDR3 sequence is 16 residues long. Trimming cost V 2 bases and J 5 bases; bases outside gene matches: 5. Per germline, CDR1 LNHNV and CDR2 YYDKDF (reference sequence). CDR3 DNA: TGTGCCACCAGCAGACTGACTAGCGGGGCAGACAATGAGCAGTTCTTC. This codes for CATSRLTSGADNEQFF.

The rearrangement links TRBV4-2 to TRBJ2-1, with D perhaps assigned TRBD1 or TRBD2 (7 bases each). V was cut by 3 bases and J by 8 bases, with 14 bases left in between. The CDR3 is made up of 14 amino acids. CDR1 and CDR2 (germline): LGHNA, YNFKEQ. This CDR3 is CASSHVGGGHEQFF. The CDR3 DNA follows: TGTGCCAGCAGCCACGTGGGAGGGGGCCATGAGCAGTTCTTC.

As concerns this clonotype: It may be a read error: a sequence one base away is much more abundant. As DNA, the CDR3 is TGCAGTGCTAGAGACGCCGGGGGGCTTGGCAATCGGCCCCAGCATTTT. It encodes CSARDAGGLGNRPQHF. This rearrangement joins TRBV20-1 to TRBJ1-5; D perhaps matches TRBD1 (6 bases). Germline CDR1 and CDR2: DFQATT and SNEGSKA (reference sequence). This CDR3 contains 16 residues.

The rearrangement joins TRBV6-2 or TRBV6-3 to TRBJ2-5; TRBD2 is a possible D gene (6 bases). Germline V gives CDR1 MNHEY, CDR2 SVGEGT. The CDR3 sequence is 16 residues long. The V end was cut by 8 bases, the J end by 3 bases, with 22 bases between. The CDR3 is CASRPGSWEVEETQYF. In DNA form, the CDR3 reads TGTGCCAGCCGCCCCGGGTCGTGGGAGGTAGAAGAGACCCAGTACTTC.

This CDR3 is CASSLNPVSESQYF. For the CDR3, the DNA is TGTGCCAGCAGCCTAAATCCGGTGTCGGAGTCCCAGTACTTC. This rearrangement joins TRBV7-2 to TRBJ2-5; D not certain. The germline V gene encodes CDR1 SGHTA and CDR2 FQGNSA. This CDR3 has 14 residues. V was shortened by 5 bases and J by 9 bases, with 19 bases between the two germline ends.

On this clonotype itself: Relative to the germline gene, one junction end is altered; a read error may explain this. The chain has TRBV13 and TRBJ2-1; D gene unclear. CDR1 and CDR2 from the germline V gene are PRHDT and FYEKMQ (reference sequence). The CDR3 covers 14 residues. CDR3 region: CASSSGSSYNGQFF. CDR3 nucleotides: TGTGCCAGCAGCTCCGGAAGCTCCTACAATGGGCAGTTCTTC.

This clonotype occurred a few times. The gene calls are TRBV12-3 or TRBV12-4 and TRBJ1-2, with no clear D. V lost 6 bases to trimming and J lost 2 bases, with 13 bases between them. This CDR3 comprises 14 residues. The CDR3 region has the DNA TGTGCCAGCAGCCATGGAGGCGGAAACTATGGCTACACCTTC. Amino acids: CASSHGGGNYGYTF.

This clonotype was found a few times. The chain employs TRBV29-1 and TRBJ1-1; D gene uncertain. Trimming shortened V by 5 bases and J by 7 bases, and 14 bases separated the two germline ends. CDR3 size: 12 residues. Germline-derived CDR1 and CDR2 are SQVTM and ANQGSEA. CDR3 residues: CSVFGGSGEAFF. The CDR3 DNA reads TGCAGCGTTTTTGGTGGGTCAGGTGAAGCTTTCTTT.

This clonotype was recorded at least ten times. The J gene is TRBJ2-4, the V gene TRBV7-2; 10 bases are shared with TRBD1. CDR1 is SGHTA, CDR2 FQGNSA, per germline. The CDR3 sequence is 13 residues long. V lost 4 bases and J lost 7; bases outside the gene matches: 1. In DNA, the CDR3 is TGTGCCAGCAGCTCGACAGGGGGCAACATTCAGTACTTC. Its protein product is CASSSTGGNIQYF.